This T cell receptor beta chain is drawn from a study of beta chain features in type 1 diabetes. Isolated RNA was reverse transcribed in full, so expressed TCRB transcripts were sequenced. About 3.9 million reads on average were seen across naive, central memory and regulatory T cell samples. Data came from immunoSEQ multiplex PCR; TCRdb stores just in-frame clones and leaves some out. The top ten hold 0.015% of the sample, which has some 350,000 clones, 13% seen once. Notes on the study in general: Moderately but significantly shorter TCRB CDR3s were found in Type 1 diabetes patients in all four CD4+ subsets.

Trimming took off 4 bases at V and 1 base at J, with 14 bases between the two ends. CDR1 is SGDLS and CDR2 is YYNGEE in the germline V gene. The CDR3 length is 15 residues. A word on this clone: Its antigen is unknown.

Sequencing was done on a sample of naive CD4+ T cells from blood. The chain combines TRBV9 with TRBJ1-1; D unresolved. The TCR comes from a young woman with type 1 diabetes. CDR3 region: CASSPQTGSNTEAFF. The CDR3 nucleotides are TGTGCCAGCAGCCCACAAACGGGGTCGAACACTGAAGCTTTCTTT.